A single sample gave rise to the 13 T cell receptor beta chains below, sequenced in a study of graft-versus-host responses after intestinal transplantation. Repertoires were generated with immunoSEQ multiplex PCR, while TCRdb's copy carries only in-frame clones and drops some. The table records tens of thousands of clones, about 90% of them present only once. Their target antigens are unknown. The sample was unstimulated CD4+ T cells sorted from spleen or lymph node cells, taken before transplant. The receptors stem from a human donor who was the organ donor for an intestinal transplant.

This chain connects TRBV7-2 to TRBJ2-2; 9 nucleotides agree with TRBD2. Germline V CDR1 and CDR2: SGHTA, FQGNSA. The CDR3 contains 16 residues. Trimming took 6 bases from V and 7 from J; bases not matched to a gene: 12. Written as DNA, the CDR3 is TGTGCCAGCAGAAAACTAGCGGGTCTTCCCCACGGGGAGCTGTTTTTT. Translating gives CASRKLAGLPHGELFF. Filled out from reference TRBV7-2 and TRBJ2-2, the complete variable domain reads GAGVSQSPSNKVTEKGKDVELRCDPISGHTALYWYRQSLGQGLEFLIYFQGNSAPDKSGLPSDRFSAERTGGSVSTLTIQRTQQEDSAVYLCASRKLAGLPHGELFFGEGSRLTVL.

The chain employs TRBV5-6 and TRBJ2-1; D possibly corresponds to TRBD1 (6 bases). The germline V gene has CDR1 SGHDT and CDR2 YYEEEE. With 2 bases removed from V and 12 bases from J, the gap between germline ends came to 12 bases. There are 12 residues in the CDR3. The CDR3 protein is CASSFNRAGQFF. The CDR3 DNA sequence: TGTGCCAGCAGCTTTAACAGGGCAGGGCAGTTCTTC.

The J gene is TRBJ1-1, the V gene TRBV10-3, with a weak D call TRBD1 (6 bases). This CDR3 has 13 amino acids. CDR1 is ENHRY, CDR2 SYGVKD, per germline. Trimming shortened V by 7 bases and J by 7 bases, and 16 bases separated the two germline ends. DNA of the CDR3: TGTGCCATCAAGGTACAGGGTAAAGTTGAAGCTTTCTTT. Translating it yields CAIKVQGKVEAFF.

This chain connects TRBV30 to TRBJ2-2, with D possibly TRBD2 on 6 matching bases. This CDR3 is built from 14 residues. The germline gives CDR1 GTSNPN, CDR2 SVGIG (reference sequence). Trimming took off 4 bases at V and 2 bases at J, with 11 bases between the two ends. The CDR3 DNA reads as TGTGCCTGGATTCCGGGACTCAACACCGGGGAGCTGTTTTTT. Translated: CAWIPGLNTGELFF.

The table lists this clone with a count of one. The CDR3 reads CASSPQLAGHGNEQYF. DNA of the CDR3: TGTGCCAGCTCACCTCAGCTAGCGGGCCACGGCAACGAGCAGTACTTC. J is TRBJ2-7 and V is TRBV18; 8 nucleotides align to TRBD2. The CDR3 is 16 amino acids. Germline CDR1 KGHSH, CDR2 LQKENI. Germline trimming cut 3 bases from V and 5 bases from J; bases unmatched to any gene: 12.

J is TRBJ2-3 and V is TRBV6-5, with TRBD1 matching 10 bases. CDR3 length: 15 residues. Germline V CDR1 and CDR2: MNHEY, SVGAGI. J gave up 4 bases and V 2 bases, and 3 bases lay outside the gene matches. The chain's CDR3 is CASSYTGTGADTQYF. DNA of the CDR3: TGTGCCAGCAGTTACACCGGGACAGGGGCAGATACGCAGTATTTT.

This clone was counted only a few times. The chain joins TRBV6-8 to TRBJ1-2, with 10 bases identical to TRBD1. The germline gives CDR1 MNHGY, CDR2 SAAAGT. Trimming at V came to 6 bases and at J to 7 bases, leaving 11 bases not matched to a gene. This CDR3 is 15 amino acids long. The CDR3 is CASRDPGQGTIGYTF. Here the CDR3 DNA reads TGTGCCAGCAGGGATCCGGGACAGGGGACTATTGGCTACACCTTC.

The V gene is TRBV5-4, the J gene TRBJ1-1, with 7 bases fitting TRBD1. Germline values: CDR1 SGHNT, CDR2 YYREEE (reference sequence). CDR3 length: 15 amino acids. V dropped 0 bases and J dropped 1; count of bases not matched to a gene: 3. CDR3 loop: CASSLASGGNTEAFF. In nucleotides, the CDR3 is TGTGCCAGCAGCTTGGCCTCAGGGGGGAACACTGAAGCTTTCTTT.

The chain carries TRBV19 and TRBJ1-2; TRBD1 might be the D (5 bases). With 4 bases removed from V and 3 bases from J, the gap between germline ends came to 15 bases. The germline V gene has CDR1 LNHDA and CDR2 SQIVND (reference sequence). The CDR3 has 15 residues. This CDR3 is CASSTPAGRDYGYTF. CDR3 DNA: TGTGCCAGTAGTACGCCGGCAGGGAGGGACTATGGCTACACCTTC. The variable domain in full, with the rest retrieved from reference TRBV19 and TRBJ1-2, is DGGITQSPKYLFRKEGQNVTLSCEQNLNHDAMYWYRQDPGQGLRLIYYSQIVNDFQKGDIAEGYSVSREKKESFPLTVTSAQKNPTAFYLCASSTPAGRDYGYTFGSGTRLTVV.

This chain links TRBV7-2 with TRBJ2-2, with D perhaps matching TRBD2 (6 bases). Trimming stripped 5 bases from V and 3 bases from J, with 13 bases between. CDR1 and CDR2 from the germline V gene are SGHTA and FQGNSA. CDR3 length: 15 residues. The CDR3 region has the DNA TGTGCCAGCAGCCCCGGGACTGGGTACACCGGGGAGCTGTTTTTT. This translates into CASSPGTGYTGELFF.

This rearrangement joins TRBV4-3 to TRBJ1-1; TRBD1 matches 7 bases. The CDR3 loop spans 14 amino acids. V lost 4 bases and J lost 2; bases outside the gene matches: 4. Per germline, CDR1 LGHNA and CDR2 YSLEER. The CDR3: CASSPDRANTEAFF. DNA of the CDR3: TGCGCCAGCAGCCCAGACAGGGCTAACACTGAAGCTTTCTTT.

This clone appeared once. The rearrangement uses TRBV28 and TRBJ2-1; the D gene is possibly TRBD1 (5 bases). The germline V gene has CDR1 MDHEN and CDR2 SYDVKM. The CDR3 totals 14 residues. Trimming left V 3 bases short and J 6 bases short, with 12 bases between. The CDR3, as DNA: TGTGCCAGCAGTTTTCGCCAGGGCCCCAATGAGCAGTTCTTC. The encoded protein is CASSFRQGPNEQFF.

This chain joins TRBV21-1 and TRBJ2-1; the D call in the table, TRBD1, was not verified against the DNA. TRBV21-1 is a pseudogene locus. The CDR3 spans 13 residues. The chain's CDR3 is CASSFPQGGEQFF. CDR3 in DNA: TGTGCCAGCAGCTTCCCACAGGGGGGAGAGCAGTTCTTC.